These 7 T cell receptor beta chains were all obtained from the same sample, sequenced in a study of T cells in Graves' hyperthyroidism and ophthalmopathy. Amplified TCR beta CDR3 regions came from RNA transcripts. Initially, a first-round RT-PCR of the TCR CDR3 employed the HTBI primer set. TCRdb re-derived calls from the multiplex PCR reads in MiXCR, one entry per CDR3 protein. The sample has hundreds of thousands of distinct CDR3 sequences, roughly 40% seen once. The sequenced sample was blood. All receptors derive from a man between 18 and 29 years old with Graves' hyperthyroidism.

V and J are TRBV2 and TRBJ2-2, with TRBD2 matching over 8 bases. CDR3 length: 14 residues. With V trimmed by 8 bases and J by 5 bases, 7 bases remained unmatched. Germline V CDR1 and CDR2: SNHLY, FYNNEI. CDR3 in amino acids: CASGRGGGTGELFF. The DNA of the CDR3 is TGTGCCAGCGGTCGAGGCGGGGGGACCGGGGAGCTGTTTTTT. Using reference TRBV2 and TRBJ2-2 for the parts outside the CDR3, the full variable domain is EPEVTQTPSHQVTQMGQEVILRCVPISNHLYFYWYRQILGQKVEFLVSFYNNEISEKSEIFDDQFSVERPDGSNFTLKIRSTKLEDSAMYFCASGRGGGTGELFFGEGSRLTVL.

This clonotype has just a few counts. The rearrangement links TRBV20-1 to TRBJ2-7, with 9 bases fitting TRBD2. The J segment lost 4 bases and the V segment lost 7 bases, leaving 5 bases of the junction unmatched. CDR1 is DFQATT, CDR2 SNEGSKA, per germline (reference sequence). The length of the CDR3 is 12 residues. The CDR3 sequence: CSVFSGGYEQYF. As DNA, the CDR3 is TGCAGTGTCTTTAGCGGGGGATACGAGCAGTACTTC.

J is TRBJ2-7 and V is TRBV7-9, with D uncertain. The germline V and J ends were trimmed by 9 bases and 0 bases, with 9 bases remaining between them. This CDR3 has 12 amino acids. Per the germline V gene, CDR1 is SEHNR and CDR2 is FQNEAQ (reference sequence). CDR3 residues: CASMGSSYEQYF. Written as DNA, the CDR3 is TGTGCCAGTATGGGGTCCTCCTACGAGCAGTACTTC.

This sequence joins TRBV2 and TRBJ2-2, with 13 bases aligning to TRBD2. Trimming cost V 8 bases and J 5 bases; bases outside gene matches: 2. Germline CDR1 is SNHLY and CDR2 is FYNNEI. The CDR3 has 14 amino acids. The CDR3 reads CASGGLAGTGELFF. The CDR3 bases are TGTGCCAGCGGGGGACTAGCGGGAACCGGGGAGCTGTTTTTT.

This clonotype was seen ten or more times. The chain is built from TRBV2 and TRBJ2-7, with 7 bases lining up with TRBD1. Trimming at V came to 6 bases and at J to 2 bases, leaving 10 bases not matched to a gene. The CDR3 sequence is 15 residues long. Germline CDR1 and CDR2: SNHLY and FYNNEI. CDR3 region: CASRLQKDRTYEQYF. The CDR3 DNA is TGTGCCAGCAGGCTCCAGAAGGACAGGACCTACGAGCAGTACTTC.

This chain joins TRBV13 and TRBJ1-6, with D hard to call. Per the germline V gene, CDR1 is PRHDT and CDR2 is FYEKMQ (reference sequence). Trimming took 3 bases from V and 8 from J, leaving 8 bases between them. CDR3 length: 13 amino acids. CDR3 amino acids: CASSFVGDSPLHF. As DNA, the CDR3 is TGTGCCAGCAGCTTTGTCGGGGATTCACCCCTCCACTTT.

This chain joins TRBV7-8 and TRBJ2-5; 11 bases match TRBD2. V was clipped by 3 bases and J by 5 bases; unmatched bases: 8. This CDR3 contains 16 residues. Germline V gene lookup returns CDR1 SGHVS and CDR2 FQNEAQ. As DNA, the CDR3 is TGTGCCAGCAGCTTGGATAGCGGGGGGGCGGGGGAGACCCAGTACTTC. It specifies CASSLDSGGAGETQYF.